The present TCR beta chain was sequenced within a study of blood T cell repertoires in COVID-19. Study-level information: Whether acute or convalescent, the COVID-19 samples came from the United States, Italy and Spain. Sources were T cells, B-cell-depleted T cells, or PBMCs; the material itself was cDNA or gDNA.

Methods used by the authors: Reference gene primer amplification gave nucleated cell count estimates. Clones were sequenced by immunoSEQ multiplex PCR, and TCRdb holds only the in-frame ones, with some missing. The DNA was the basis for D and trimming; V, J and clone size are from that table. This table has about 50,000 clones, 86% appearing once. V was pared by 4 bases and J by 2 bases, with 9 bases between. The CDR3 spans 13 residues. Germline CDR1 and CDR2: SGHNT and YYREEE (reference sequence). The TCR originated in a woman aged 55-70 years with acute or convalescent COVID-19. The chain joins TRBV5-4 to TRBJ1-1; D gene unclear. Sequences were obtained from peripheral blood. CDR3 residues: CASSLTGNTEAFF. The CDR3, as DNA: TGTGCCAGCAGCCTCACTGGTAACACTGAAGCTTTCTTT. Combining the CDR3 with reference TRBV5-4 and TRBJ1-1 gives the whole variable domain ETGVTQSPTHLIKTRGQQVTLRCSSQSGHNTVSWYQQALGQGPQFIFQYYREEENGRGNFPPRFSGLQFPNYSSELNVNALELDDSALYLCASSLTGNTEAFFGQGTRLTVV.